The 28 T cell receptor beta chains given below trace back to one sample, sequenced in a study of post-analysis software for immune sequencing data (dated by TCRdb to about 2015). The full study reports these points: Roughly 5 TRBV segments, including TRBV5-6, TRBV5-1 and TRBV20-1, were significantly more frequent in patients than controls.

The library relied on PCR. Sequencing was carried out with an Illumina HiSeq 2500. To reduce PCR and sequencing biases, unique molecular identifiers were incorporated into the TCR beta cDNA libraries. TCRdb cleaned the public reads at Q25 with fastp, built clones with MiXCR and kept in-frame beta chains. A single entry per CDR3 protein holds the most common genes and DNA from its merged rows. Across this sample there are about 200,000 distinct CDR3 sequences, with about 30% seen only once. Clones ranked in the top ten supply about 3.7% of the sample. Which antigens these TCRs recognize remains unknown. The material sequenced was blood. The receptors stem from a girl younger than 18 with multiple sclerosis.

This rearrangement joins TRBV5-1 to TRBJ2-6; unclear D gene. V gave up 5 bases and J gave up 0 bases, with 9 bases separating them. This CDR3 is built from 15 residues. Germline V lookup: CDR1 SGHRS, CDR2 YFSETQ. CDR3 in DNA: TGCGCCAGCAGTAAGACAACCTCTGGGGCCAACGTCCTGACTTTC. Protein: CASSKTTSGANVLTF.

This chain links TRBV2 with TRBJ2-5; TRBD2 might be the D (6 bases). CDR1 is SNHLY and CDR2 is FYNNEI in the germline V gene. The CDR3 has 15 amino acids. V shed 3 bases and J shed 4 bases, with 15 bases lying between them. The CDR3: CASSDWREAAETQYF. In DNA form, the CDR3 reads TGTGCCAGCAGTGATTGGAGGGAGGCGGCAGAGACCCAGTACTTC.

Comment on this clonotype: A much larger clone is a single base away; this may be a read error. This CDR3 reads CSARVAGKSSYEQYV. In DNA form, the CDR3 reads TGCAGTGCTAGAGTAGCGGGGAAAAGCTCCTACGAGCAGTACGTC. The chain employs TRBV20-1 and TRBJ2-7; 8 nucleotides agree with TRBD2. V lost 1 base, J lost 0 bases, and 5 bases stayed unmatched. Germline CDR1 DFQATT, CDR2 SNEGSKA (reference sequence). This CDR3 comprises 15 residues.

Concerning this clonotype: Since a much larger clone is just one base distant, this may be a read error. V and J are TRBV4-1 and TRBJ2-1; TRBD2 is a possible D gene (7 bases). This CDR3 is 17 amino acids long. Germline CDR1 MGHRA, CDR2 YSYEKL. The CDR3 here is CASTRGASPTSYNKQFF. The CDR3 bases are TGCGCCAGCACCCGGGGGGCTAGCCCTACGTCCTACAATAAGCAGTTCTTC.

The genes are TRBV5-1 and TRBJ1-2; D is unclear. V lost 4 bases to trimming and J lost 4 bases, with 11 bases between them. Germline CDR1 SGHRS, CDR2 YFSETQ. CDR3 size: 13 residues. The CDR3 sequence: CASSMDSGYGYTF. CDR3 nucleotides: TGCGCCAGCAGCATGGACTCCGGCTATGGCTACACCTTC. Looking up the rest from reference TRBV5-1 and TRBJ1-2 gives the full variable domain: KAGVTQTPRYLIKTRGQQVTLSCSPISGHRSVSWYQQTPGQGLQFLFEYFSETQRNKGNFPGRFSGRQFSNSRSEMNVSTLELGDSALYLCASSMDSGYGYTFGSGTRLTVV.

The rearrangement joins TRBV28 to TRBJ1-2; D is uncertain. The germline V gene encodes CDR1 MDHEN and CDR2 SYDVKM. The CDR3 extends over 16 amino acids. Trimming pared 3 bases from V and 0 bases from J, leaving 14 bases between. The CDR3 sequence is CASSFQRTGANYGYTF. The CDR3 DNA is TGTGCCAGCAGTTTCCAACGGACGGGAGCTAACTATGGCTACACCTTC.

The chain combines TRBV5-6 with TRBJ1-6; no clear D gene. Trimming took off 1 base at V and 0 bases at J, with 20 bases between the two ends. Germline V CDR1 and CDR2: SGHDT, YYEEEE. The CDR3 is 20 amino acids. The chain's CDR3 is CASSLLGQTPVGSYNSPLHF. The CDR3 coding sequence is TGTGCCAGCAGCTTGCTGGGCCAGACCCCCGTGGGCTCCTATAATTCACCCCTCCACTTT. Complete variable domain (other parts from reference TRBV5-6 and TRBJ1-6): DAGVTQSPTHLIKTRGQQVTLRCSPKSGHDTVSWYQQALGQGPQFIFQYYEEEERQRGNFPDRFSGHQFPNYSSELNVNALLLGDSALYLCASSLLGQTPVGSYNSPLHFGNGTRLTVT.

The sample holds a few counts of this clonotype. This chain links TRBV10-3 with TRBJ2-7; the D gene could be TRBD1 or TRBD2 (5 bases each). Germline V gene data show CDR1 as ENHRY and CDR2 as SYGVKD. Trimming cost V 2 bases and J 0 bases, with 11 bases left between them. The CDR3 runs to 15 residues. The CDR3 here is CAISEPGTSSYEQYF. The CDR3 DNA sequence: TGTGCCATCAGTGAGCCCGGGACGAGCTCCTACGAGCAGTACTTC.

Of note for this clonotype: With a much larger clone just one base away, this may be a read error. The gene calls are TRBV4-1 and TRBJ2-5; D is perhaps TRBD1 (6 bases). Per the germline V gene, CDR1 is MGHRA and CDR2 is YSYEKL. The length of the CDR3 is 17 residues. Written as DNA, the CDR3 is TGCACCAGCAGCCAAGGTTGGACAGTGACCATCCAAGAGACCCAGTACTTC. This encodes CTSSQGWTVTIQETQYF.

A note on this clonotype: A much more abundant neighbour one base away suggests this may be a read error. The V call is TRBV24-1, the J call TRBJ2-3; D unclear. Germline loops: CDR1 KGHDR, CDR2 SFDVKD. The V gene lost 7 bases and the J gene lost 4 bases, with 5 bases spanning the gap. The CDR3 covers 11 residues. In DNA form, the CDR3 reads TGTGCCACCAGGGTTGCAGATACGCAGTATTTT. Translated, it gives CATRVADTQYF.

This clonotype was counted at least ten times. V is TRBV6-2 or TRBV6-3 and J is TRBJ2-7; unclear D gene. CDR1 and CDR2 (germline): MNHEY, SVGEGT. This CDR3 has 15 amino acids. V shed 6 bases and J shed 4 bases, with 19 bases lying between them. The CDR3: CASSQVGRRWYEQYF. The CDR3 DNA is TGTGCCAGCAGCCAAGTAGGAAGGAGATGGTACGAGCAGTACTTC.

The chain joins TRBV5-1 to TRBJ1-5; D unresolved. V was pared by 4 bases and J by 3 bases, with 17 bases between. Per germline, CDR1 SGHRS and CDR2 YFSETQ. The CDR3 is 16 residues long. The CDR3 sequence is CASSLDGRGNNQPQHF. For the CDR3, the DNA is TGCGCCAGCAGCCTTGACGGTCGGGGAAACAATCAGCCCCAGCATTTT.

This chain uses TRBV4-1 with TRBJ2-7; unclear D gene. Deletions cut 0 bases from V and 13 bases from J, with 16 bases between. The CDR3 consists of 13 residues. Germline V lookup: CDR1 MGHRA, CDR2 YSYEKL. The CDR3: CASSQDLGQPTYF. CDR3 in DNA: TGCGCCAGCAGCCAAGATCTGGGTCAGCCAACCTACTTC.

The V call is TRBV18, the J call TRBJ2-6; D possibly corresponds to TRBD2 (5 bases). V was trimmed by 3 bases and J by 1 base, leaving 10 bases between them. The CDR3 loop spans 16 amino acids. The germline gives CDR1 KGHSH, CDR2 LQKENI. In nucleotides, the CDR3 is TGTGCCAGCTCACCCCTTGGCGGGTCTGGGGCCAACGTCCTGACTTTC. Residues: CASSPLGGSGANVLTF.

This clonotype was detected many times. The chain links TRBV12-3 or TRBV12-4 to TRBJ2-1; 9 bases align to TRBD1. The CDR3 spans 14 residues. V lost 5 bases to trimming and J lost 8 bases; unmatched junction nucleotides: 7. CDR3 region: CASSAHTGGDEQFF. The CDR3 nucleotides are TGTGCCAGCAGTGCTCACACAGGGGGCGATGAGCAGTTCTTC.

This clonotype was counted ten times or more. This chain connects TRBV28 to TRBJ2-4; 8 bases agree with TRBD1. Germline V gene sequence: CDR1 MDHEN, CDR2 SYDVKM. The CDR3 runs 18 residues. With 8 bases clipped from V and 2 bases from J, the junction kept 17 bases outside the gene matches. In DNA, the CDR3 is TGTGCCAGCGGCCCGCCTTCCCCCCAGGGGGCTTCCAAAAACATTCAGTACTTC. Amino acid sequence: CASGPPSPQGASKNIQYF.

Only a few counts were recorded for this clonotype. The chain has TRBV27 and TRBJ1-6; tentatively, D is TRBD1 (5 bases). Germline V gene data show CDR1 as MNHEY and CDR2 as SMNVEV (reference sequence). This CDR3 is 13 amino acids long. V shed 7 bases and J shed 9 bases, with 13 bases lying between them. Written as DNA, the CDR3 is TGTGCCAGCAACCTTACGAGGGGTTCACCCCTCCACTTT. This codes for CASNLTRGSPLHF.

At least ten counts were recorded for this clonotype. The chain recombines TRBV9 with TRBJ2-3, with a possible D match to TRBD2 (6 bases). V shed 0 bases and J shed 1 base, with 12 bases lying between them. This CDR3 has 16 amino acids. Germline-derived CDR1 and CDR2 are SGDLS and YYNGEE. The CDR3 protein is CASSVGGGVGTDTQYF. The CDR3 region has the DNA TGTGCCAGCAGCGTAGGGGGCGGGGTTGGCACAGATACGCAGTATTTT. The complete variable domain, with remaining parts taken from reference TRBV9 and TRBJ2-3, reads DSGVTQTPKHLITATGQRVTLRCSPRSGDLSVYWYQQSLDQGLQFLIQYYNGEERAKGNILERFSAQQFPDLHSELNLSSLELGDSALYFCASSVGGGVGTDTQYFGPGTRLTVL.

To note about this clonotype: A much larger clone sits a single nucleotide away, making a read error possible. This sequence joins TRBV3-1 and TRBJ2-7; 7 nucleotides align to TRBD1. The germline V gene has CDR1 LGHDT and CDR2 YNNKEL (reference sequence). The CDR3 length is 14 residues. Losses at the gene ends were 3 bases for V and 2 bases for J; bases not matched to a gene: 4. The CDR3 region is CASSHPDRAYEQYF. DNA of the CDR3: TGTGCCAGCAGCCACCCCGACAGGGCCTACGAGCAGTACTTC.

In regard to this clonotype: This may stem from a read error, because a much larger clone lies one nucleotide away. This chain uses TRBV2 with TRBJ2-3; D gene uncertain. The CDR3 has 11 amino acids. Trimming removed 8 bases from V and 14 bases from J, with 17 bases in between. The germline CDR1 and CDR2 sequences are SNHLY and FYNNEI. The CDR3 reads CASGSQGPLYF. CDR3 coding DNA: TGTGCCAGCGGTTCCCAAGGGCCTTTGTATTTT.

The gene calls are TRBV5-1 and TRBJ2-2, with TRBD2 as a possible D gene (6 bases). The CDR3 loop spans 16 amino acids. Germline V gene sequence: CDR1 SGHRS, CDR2 YFSETQ. Trimming removed 4 bases at V and 0 bases at J, with 13 bases between. For the CDR3, the DNA is TGCGCCAGCAGCCCGGGAGCCACCTCGAACACCGGGGAGCTGTTTTTT. It is translated as CASSPGATSNTGELFF.

As concerns this clonotype: This may be a read error: a much more frequent sequence differs by one nucleotide. The genes are TRBV10-3 and TRBJ2-5, with TRBD1 matching 8 bases. CDR1 is ENHRY and CDR2 is SYGVKD in the germline V gene. V lost 6 bases to trimming and J lost 5 bases; unmatched junction nucleotides: 11. This CDR3 has 15 residues. The CDR3 DNA follows: TGTGCCATCAGGGCGGGACAGGTGGTTTGGGAGACCCAGTACTTC. Residues: CAIRAGQVVWETQYF.

There are a few counts of this clonotype. With a much larger clone just one base away, this may be a read error. The chain joins TRBV5-6 to TRBJ2-6; D possibly matches TRBD1 or TRBD2 (5 bases each). From germline, CDR1 is SGHDT and CDR2 YYEEEE. The CDR3 is 15 amino acids. CDR3 sequence (DNA): TGTGCCAGCAGCTTGGGGGGGTCTGGGGCCAACGTCCGGACTTTC. It encodes CASSLGGSGANVRTF.

This clonotype came up many times. The chain uses TRBV29-1 and TRBJ2-7; 9 bases are a match to TRBD2. Looked up from germline, CDR1 is SQVTM and CDR2 is ANQGSEA. The CDR3 is 14 amino acids. Trimming took 4 bases from V and 5 from J; bases not matched to a gene: 9. The CDR3: CSVGSASGINEQYF. The CDR3 region has the DNA TGCAGCGTTGGTAGTGCTAGCGGGATTAACGAGCAGTACTTC.

There are a few counts of this clonotype. The V gene is TRBV6-6, the J gene TRBJ1-5; no clear D. Germline CDR1 is MNHNY and CDR2 is SVGAGI (reference sequence). The V gene lost 2 bases and the J gene lost 4 bases, with 9 bases spanning the gap. This CDR3 is built from 14 residues. CDR3 sequence reads: CASSYVELNQPQHF. CDR3 coding DNA: TGTGCCAGCAGTTACGTTGAGCTAAATCAGCCCCAGCATTTT.

In its sample, this clonotype was seen many times. V gene TRBV20-1 combines with J gene TRBJ2-7; 8 bases agree with TRBD2. Per germline, CDR1 DFQATT and CDR2 SNEGSKA (reference sequence). This CDR3 comprises 15 residues. V gave up 1 base and J gave up 3 bases; unmatched junction bases: 8. The CDR3 region is CSARGGPGGGYEQYF. In DNA, the CDR3 is TGCAGTGCTAGAGGGGGGCCGGGAGGGGGCTACGAGCAGTACTTC.

About this clonotype itself: Germline and junction disagree at one end, which may indicate a read error. This chain links TRBV7-9 with TRBJ1-1; 11 bases are shared with TRBD1. CDR1 and CDR2 (germline): SEHNR, FQNEAQ (reference sequence). This CDR3 has 15 residues. This chain's CDR3 is CASSRGTGGDTEALF. The CDR3 region has the DNA TGTGCCAGCAGCCGGGGGACAGGGGGGGACACTGAAGCTCTCTTT.

In regard to this clonotype: This clone may be a read error of a much larger clone one base away. CDR3 protein: CASGATGNEQFF. CDR3 DNA: TGCGCCAGCGGCGCCACAGGGAATGAGCAGTTCTTC. The chain links TRBV5-1 to TRBJ2-1; D is perhaps TRBD1 (6 bases). Germline values: CDR1 SGHRS, CDR2 YFSETQ. This CDR3 has 12 residues. V was shortened by 7 bases and J by 7 bases, with 12 bases between the two germline ends.